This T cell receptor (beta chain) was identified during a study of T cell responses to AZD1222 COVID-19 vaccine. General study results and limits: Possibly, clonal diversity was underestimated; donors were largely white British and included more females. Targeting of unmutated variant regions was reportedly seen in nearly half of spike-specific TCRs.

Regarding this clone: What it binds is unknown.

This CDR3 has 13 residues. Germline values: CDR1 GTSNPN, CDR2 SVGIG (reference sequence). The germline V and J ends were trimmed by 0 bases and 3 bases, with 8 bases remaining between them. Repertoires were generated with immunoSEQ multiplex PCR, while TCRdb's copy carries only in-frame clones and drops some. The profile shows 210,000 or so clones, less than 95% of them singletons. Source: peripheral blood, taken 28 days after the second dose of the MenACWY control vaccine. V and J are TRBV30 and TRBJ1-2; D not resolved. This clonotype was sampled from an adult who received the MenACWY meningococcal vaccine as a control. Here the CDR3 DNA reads TGTGCCTGGAGTGTAGCCGAATACTATGGCTACACCTTC. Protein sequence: CAWSVAEYYGYTF.